This TCR beta chain originates from a study of cytomegalovirus exposure and HLA in healthy donors. The study ran its PCR with 60 Vbeta and 13 Jbeta primers. Data came from immunoSEQ multiplex PCR; TCRdb stores just in-frame clones and leaves some out. The profile shows roughly 150,000 clones, about 88% of them singletons. The CDR3 extends over 16 amino acids. J gave up 0 bases and V 3 bases, and 4 bases lay outside the gene matches. Germline V CDR1 and CDR2: MNHEY, SMNVEV (reference sequence). This clonotype was sampled from a man aged 25-45 years in good health and CMV-seropositive. What was sequenced was PBMCs. This chain connects TRBV27 to TRBJ2-5; 10 bases agree with TRBD2. The CDR3 loop is CASSFLAGAYQETQYF. The CDR3 DNA is TGTGCCAGCAGTTTTCTAGCGGGAGCGTACCAAGAGACCCAGTACTTC.